This T cell receptor (beta chain) was captured by sequencing in a study of blood T cells in healthy people across ages (dated by TCRdb to 2015 to 2017). At the level of the whole study: In model experiments, template switching captured roughly one uniquely barcoded TCR beta cDNA molecule for every two T cells. Two additional independent replicas of 1 million unique cDNA reads from the same blood draw were analyzed for two donors (one aged 18 to 30 and one aged 80 or older). The study measured age-related changes in TCR beta repertoire diversity using deep sequencing normalized with unique cDNA molecular identifiers. The donors were divided into four age groups: young (average 16 years), middle-aged (almost 40), aged (about 56) and long-lived (roughly 88). Donors of different ages were randomly distributed across sequencing lanes to avoid experimental bias. The study at large found these results: Because the CMV infection status of the donors was unknown, age-related changes in expanded clonotypes may potentially have been confounded. There was a strong correlation between observed TCR beta diversity and the percentage of naive T cells measured by flow cytometry. Estimates of total diversity from one million sequenced T cells were regarded as lower bounds and underestimates. As age increased, observed TCR beta diversity per million T cells dropped in a roughly linear way, and a significant reduction was already evident by age approximately 40. Since profiling was done on bulk unsorted PBMCs, naive and antigen-experienced compartments could not be conclusively compared. The long-lived group showed more naive CD4+ T cells, fewer expanded clones and increased TCR diversity than the aged group, suggesting age selection.

Donors were roughly 40 systemically healthy Caucasian individuals from Russia aged roughly 6 to 90 years. Each donor gave roughly 11 milliliters of peripheral blood, drawn into EDTA-treated Vacutainer tubes. Ficoll-Paque density-gradient centrifugation was used to isolate PBMCs, with at least 7 million obtained per sample. Total RNA, at least 5.5 micrograms per sample, was extracted from PBMCs with Trizol reagent. For every donor, flow cytometry on a PBMC aliquot measured the percentage of naive CD45RAhigh/CD27high T cells. There are 15 amino acids in the CDR3, from cysteine to phenylalanine inclusive. Only the CDR3 DNA stays, 45 bases, in frame from base 1. V gives up 1 base and J gives up 6 bases, and the segment between their germline ends measures 11 bases. Looking up the germline V gene (reference sequence) yields CDR1 SGHKS and CDR2 YYEKEE. A remark on this clonotype: Its cognate antigen has yet to be identified. The input lacks base qualities; no much larger clone sits a single base away.

The method was 5' RACE. Reads for this sample came from an Illumina HiSeq 2500. The second PCR ran for about 6 to 12 cycles and used a J-beta primer mix along with a sample-barcoded 5' primer. A unique molecular identifier was introduced onto each TCR beta cDNA molecule by a template-switch 5' adaptor carrying 12 random nucleotides. At least 3 million CDR3-containing paired-end reads were obtained from each sample. All of the RNA was converted into first-strand cDNA using the Mint cDNA synthesis kit, with a TRBC-specific oligonucleotide serving as the primer. After uracil-DNA glycosylase treatment, a first 18-cycle PCR used universal primers M1SS and BC2_uni_R on all cDNA. Turning to the authors' computational methods: Normalization of each sample was performed by random selection of 1 million high-quality reads, each carrying a distinct molecular identifier. Reads with shared molecular identifiers were discarded instead of being binned into consensus sequences. MiTCR, set to a Q25 quality threshold and the strictest error-elimination algorithm, was used for CDR3 identification, clonotype clustering and error correction. A nonparametric unseen species model with Euler transformation was used to estimate a lower bound on total TCR beta diversity. The public sequencing data were trimmed at Q25 with fastp and processed into clonotypes with MiXCR by TCRdb, which kept only in-frame beta chains. Each CDR3 protein gets just one entry, which takes the most common genes and DNA from the rows behind it. These V and J calls rely on TCRdb rather than the paper's analysis. Here the sample has 1.5 million to 2 million distinct CDR3 sequences; about 28% occur a single time. Of the sample, 7.7% falls within the top ten clones.

This clonotype originated in a woman aged 30 to 39 in good health. Rearrangement joined TRBV5-5 to TRBJ1-6; no D segment can be confidently identified. Source material: blood. The CDR3 protein: CASSLLSDINSPLHF. The DNA is TGTGCCAGCAGCTTGTTGTCTGACATTAATTCACCCCTCCACTTT.